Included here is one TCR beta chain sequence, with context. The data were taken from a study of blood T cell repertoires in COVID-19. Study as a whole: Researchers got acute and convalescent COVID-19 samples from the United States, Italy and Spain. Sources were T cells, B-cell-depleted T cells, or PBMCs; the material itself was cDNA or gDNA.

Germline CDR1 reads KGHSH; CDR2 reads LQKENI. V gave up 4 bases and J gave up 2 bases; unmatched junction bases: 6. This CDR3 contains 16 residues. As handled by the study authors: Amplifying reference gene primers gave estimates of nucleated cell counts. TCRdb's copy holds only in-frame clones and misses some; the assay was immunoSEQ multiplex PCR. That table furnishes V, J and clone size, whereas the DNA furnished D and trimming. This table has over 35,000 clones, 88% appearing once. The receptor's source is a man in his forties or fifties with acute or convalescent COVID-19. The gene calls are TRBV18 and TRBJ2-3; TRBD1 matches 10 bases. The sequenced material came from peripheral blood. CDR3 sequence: CASSRGTGAFTDTQYF. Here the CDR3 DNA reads TGTGCCAGCTCACGAGGGACAGGGGCCTTCACAGATACGCAGTATTTT.